The 24 T cell receptor beta chains listed next were all sequenced from one sample in a study of regulatory T cells in long-lasting Graves disease. Time point of the sample: persistent/refractory GD, antithyroid drugs over 5 years with positive TRAb. Construction of the TCR library relied on RNA isolated from PBMCs. HTBI primers from iRepertoire and Arm-PCR of CDR3 regions yielded the TCR beta libraries. TCRdb ran MiXCR on the multiplex PCR reads and lists one entry per CDR3 protein. The sample holds 500,000 to 700,000 distinct CDR3 sequences, about 30% seen once. The starting material was peripheral blood mononuclear cells (PBMCs), obtained when the disease was refractory, from a patient treated with antithyroid drugs. Receptors were obtained from a female donor with Graves disease.

V is TRBV5-4 and J is TRBJ2-5; tentatively, D is TRBD2 (5 bases). The CDR3 is made up of 14 amino acids. Germline assignment: CDR1 SGHNT and CDR2 YYREEE (reference sequence). The ends were cut back, 1 base at V and 5 bases at J, with 12 bases in the middle. The CDR3 reads CASSLRLAGETQYF. CDR3 in DNA: TGTGCCAGCAGCTTGAGGCTAGCCGGGGAGACCCAGTACTTC.

The gene calls are TRBV20-1 and TRBJ2-7; the D is unclear. Germline V gives CDR1 DFQATT, CDR2 SNEGSKA (reference sequence). V was trimmed by 2 bases and J by 3 bases, leaving 8 bases between them. This CDR3 is 12 amino acids long. The CDR3 DNA sequence: TGCAGTGCTAGACCCCCGGGCTACGAGCAGTACTTC. It codes for CSARPPGYEQYF.

The gene calls are TRBV12-5 and TRBJ1-1; no definite D call. Germline-derived CDR1 and CDR2 are LGHNT and FRNRAP. Trimming pared 5 bases from V and 3 bases from J, leaving 22 bases between. The CDR3 is 17 amino acids. CDR3 sequence: CASGPTPSPDLDTEAFF. The CDR3 coding sequence is TGTGCTAGTGGTCCTACCCCCTCACCGGATCTGGACACTGAAGCTTTCTTT.

This clonotype came up a few times. The chain has TRBV19 and TRBJ2-7, with 9 bases identical to TRBD1. The V and J ends lost 1 base and 0 bases, in that order; junction bases with no gene match: 4. The CDR3 covers 16 residues. Germline V lookup: CDR1 LNHDA, CDR2 SQIVND (reference sequence). The chain's CDR3 is CASSIGQGGNSYEQYF. The CDR3 bases are TGTGCCAGTAGTATAGGACAGGGGGGGAACTCCTACGAGCAGTACTTC.

The V gene is TRBV20-1, the J gene TRBJ1-2; D ambiguous. Trimming took 0 bases from V and 8 from J, leaving 16 bases between them. CDR3 length: 14 amino acids. From germline, CDR1 is DFQATT and CDR2 SNEGSKA (reference sequence). The CDR3 is CSAREGGWDNGYTF. The CDR3 region has the DNA TGCAGTGCTAGAGAGGGAGGGTGGGATAACGGCTACACCTTC.

The chain has TRBV7-2 and TRBJ2-7; the match to TRBD2 covers 15 bases. Unmatched junction bases numbered 6, after V lost 5 bases and J lost 4 bases. The CDR3 length is 16 residues. Germline V gene lookup returns CDR1 SGHTA and CDR2 FQGNSA. CDR3 residues: CASSRGGLAGGYEQYF. In DNA, the CDR3 is TGTGCCAGCAGCCGGGGGGGACTAGCGGGAGGTTACGAGCAGTACTTC.

This clonotype was picked up a small number of times. The chain is built from TRBV7-9 and TRBJ1-2, with unresolved D. The V and J ends lost 6 bases and 0 bases respectively, with 8 bases between them. In germline, CDR1 is SEHNR, CDR2 FQNEAQ (reference sequence). The CDR3 sequence is 13 residues long. CDR3: CASRLDANYGYTF. CDR3 nucleotide sequence: TGTGCCAGCAGACTAGACGCTAACTATGGCTACACCTTC.

This clonotype occurred a few times. The rearrangement joins TRBV27 to TRBJ2-5; 8 bases match TRBD2. The CDR3 has 15 residues. Looked up from germline, CDR1 is MNHEY and CDR2 is SMNVEV (reference sequence). The trim removed 7 bases at V and 3 bases at J, leaving 10 bases unmatched. The CDR3 here is CASTIPTSGEETQYF. CDR3 bases: TGTGCCAGCACCATTCCTACTAGCGGAGAAGAGACCCAGTACTTC.

About this clonotype: One base away lies a much larger clone, so this may be a sequencing read error. The V call is TRBV11-2, the J call TRBJ2-7; maybe TRBD1 (6 bases). Germline V gene sequence: CDR1 SGHAT, CDR2 FQNNGV. This CDR3 contains 13 residues. Trimming took off 7 bases at V and 0 bases at J, with 10 bases between the two ends. The CDR3 loop is CASNKGGSYEQYF. The CDR3 DNA is TGTGCCAGCAACAAAGGGGGCTCCTACGAGCAGTACTTC.

This clonotype was counted many times. The chain joins TRBV2 to TRBJ2-5; D perhaps matches TRBD2 (5 bases). V was cut by 0 bases and J by 8 bases, with 13 bases left in between. From germline, CDR1 is SNHLY and CDR2 FYNNEI. The CDR3 consists of 14 residues. The CDR3 loop is CASSEAGVGFTQYF. Here the CDR3 DNA reads TGTGCCAGCAGTGAAGCGGGAGTAGGTTTCACCCAGTACTTC.

This clonotype has more than one count but fewer than ten. The gene calls are TRBV5-1 and TRBJ2-7; D remains unclear. The CDR3 loop spans 15 amino acids. From germline, CDR1 is SGHRS and CDR2 YFSETQ. V was clipped by 4 bases and J by 5 bases, with 19 bases between them. The CDR3 is CASSQNTLEADEQYF. The CDR3 DNA is TGCGCCAGCAGCCAGAATACCTTAGAGGCCGACGAGCAGTACTTC.

Details on this clonotype: A much larger clone differs from this one at a single base, so this may be a read error. The chain uses TRBV6-1 and TRBJ1-2; D not certain. Trimming left V 5 bases short and J 0 bases short, with 7 bases between. Germline lookup yields CDR1 MNHNS and CDR2 SASEGT. The CDR3 totals 13 residues. In nucleotides, the CDR3 is TGTGCCAGCAGTATACAGCCTAACTATGGCTACACCTTC. It encodes CASSIQPNYGYTF.

This clonotype has only a few counts. The gene calls are TRBV10-2 and TRBJ1-4; D not certain. The CDR3 is 13 amino acids. Germline assignment: CDR1 WSHSY and CDR2 SAAADI. V was cut by 3 bases and J by 4 bases, with 6 bases left in between. CDR3 loop: CASSEGFNEKLFF. CDR3 nucleotides: TGCGCCAGCAGTGAAGGCTTTAATGAAAAACTGTTTTTT.

Regarding this clonotype: Given a far larger clone just one base away, this is likely a sequencing read error. The rearrangement links TRBV28 to TRBJ2-5; 7 positions agree with TRBD1. The germline gives CDR1 MDHEN, CDR2 SYDVKM. V lost 4 bases and J lost 2; bases outside the gene matches: 4. The CDR3 loop spans 14 amino acids. CDR3 sequence reads: CASSSPGQQETQYF. In DNA, the CDR3 is TGTGCCAGCAGTTCCCCGGGACAGCAAGAGACCCAGTACTTC.

This clonotype was counted a few times. This chain uses TRBV6-1 with TRBJ2-7; TRBD2 agrees at 7 bases. Losses at the gene ends were 7 bases for V and 0 bases for J; bases not matched to a gene: 3. The CDR3 is 13 residues long. Germline lookup yields CDR1 MNHNS and CDR2 SASEGT. CDR3 in DNA: TGTGCCAGCACGGGACTACCCTCCTACGAGCAGTACTTC. Translation gives CASTGLPSYEQYF.

The rearrangement uses TRBV11-2 and TRBJ2-1; 10 bases are shared with TRBD2. V was pared by 3 bases and J by 4 bases, with 9 bases of the junction left unmatched. Germline V gene lookup returns CDR1 SGHAT and CDR2 FQNNGV. The CDR3 spans 17 residues. The CDR3: CASSFSLTSGVYNEQFF. DNA of the CDR3: TGTGCCAGCAGCTTCTCGTTAACTAGCGGGGTGTACAATGAGCAGTTCTTC.

Worth noting for this clonotype: The junction shows a germline mismatch at one end, possibly a read error. The chain links TRBV18 to TRBJ1-2, with D perhaps TRBD1 (5 bases). The CDR3 sequence is 13 residues long. The V gene's germline CDR1 is KGHSH and CDR2 LQKENI. CDR3 protein: CAGSPSTDYGYTF. DNA for the CDR3: TGTGCCGGCTCACCCTCGACAGACTATGGCTACACCTTC.

Written as DNA, the CDR3 is TGTGCCAGCAGTTCCCCCCAGGGGGGGAGAGGTCAGCCCCAGCATTTT. This translates into CASSSPQGGRGQPQHF. The J gene is TRBJ1-5, the V gene TRBV28, with TRBD1 identical over 7 bases. V trimming: 4 bases; J trimming: 6 bases; junction bases outside the gene matches: 12. The CDR3 runs to 16 residues. Germline lookup yields CDR1 MDHEN and CDR2 SYDVKM.

This clonotype was seen repeatedly, ten times or more. The CDR3 reads CASSFDLYGYTF. Written as DNA, the CDR3 is TGTGCCAGCAGTTTCGATCTATATGGCTACACCTTC. The rearrangement uses TRBV28 and TRBJ1-2; D gene uncertain. The CDR3 spans 12 residues. Per the germline V gene, CDR1 is MDHEN and CDR2 is SYDVKM. V lost 3 bases and J lost 5, with 7 bases in between.

This clonotype turned up a few times. With a far larger clone one base away, a read error is the likely cause. The chain has TRBV5-4 and TRBJ1-1, with 8 bases that match TRBD1. Germline V lookup: CDR1 SGHNT, CDR2 YYREEE (reference sequence). This CDR3 is built from 15 residues. V lost 2 bases, J lost 1 base, and 4 bases stayed unmatched. The CDR3 region is CASSFPGGSNTEAFF. The DNA of the CDR3 is TGTGCCAGCAGCTTCCCAGGGGGCTCGAACACTGAAGCTTTCTTT. Full variable domain (rest looked up from reference TRBV5-4 and TRBJ1-1): ETGVTQSPTHLIKTRGQQVTLRCSSQSGHNTVSWYQQALGQGPQFIFQYYREEENGRGNFPPRFSGLQFPNYSSELNVNALELDDSALYLCASSFPGGSNTEAFFGQGTRLTVV.

CDR3 protein: CAISDRLAEGAFF. The CDR3 DNA sequence: TGTGCCATCAGTGACCGACTTGCCGAAGGGGCTTTCTTT. The J gene is TRBJ1-1, the V gene TRBV10-3; D not resolved. The V gene lost 3 bases and the J gene lost 11 bases, with 16 bases spanning the gap. Germline CDR1 is ENHRY and CDR2 is SYGVKD. This CDR3 spans 13 amino acids.

The rearrangement uses TRBV5-4 and TRBJ1-1; D perhaps matches TRBD1 (6 bases). Between the trimmed V and J ends, which lost 2 bases and 4 bases, there was a span of 12 bases. CDR3 length: 14 amino acids. Germline assignment: CDR1 SGHNT and CDR2 YYREEE (reference sequence). Written as DNA, the CDR3 is TGTGCCAGCAGCTTACAGGGTGGGATCACTGAAGCTTTCTTT. Its protein is CASSLQGGITEAFF.

This clonotype was observed many times. V is TRBV29-1 and J is TRBJ1-5, with 7 bases identical to TRBD1. The germline V gene has CDR1 SQVTM and CDR2 ANQGSEA. The ends lost 6 bases at V and 4 bases at J; junction bases unmatched: 12. There are 15 residues in the CDR3. In DNA form, the CDR3 reads TGCAGCGTGTCGACAGGGCGTACGAGGAATCAGCCCCAGCATTTT. It is translated as CSVSTGRTRNQPQHF.

A few counts support this clonotype. The chain couples TRBV6-1 to TRBJ1-1; D is possibly TRBD1 (6 bases). The CDR3 has 14 amino acids. Trimming pared 7 bases from V and 2 bases from J, leaving 14 bases between. Germline CDR1 MNHNS, CDR2 SASEGT. This chain's CDR3 is CASTFLDSNTEAFF. DNA for the CDR3: TGTGCCAGCACCTTTTTGGACAGTAACACTGAAGCTTTCTTT.